This T cell receptor beta chain is from a study of Graves' ophthalmopathy and Graves' hyperthyroidism (dated by TCRdb to 2016 to 2018). For context, the study as a whole: Stable hyperthyroidism was defined as no progression to ophthalmopathy within 18 months of follow-up. TCR beta repertoire signatures were used to distinguish Graves' ophthalmopathy from Graves' hyperthyroidism and to predict progression to ophthalmopathy. In total, 135 blood samples were TCR-sequenced: around 42 ophthalmopathy, approximately 80 hyperthyroidism and approximately 17 hyperthyroidism-to-ophthalmopathy patients. To explore V-J signatures that distinguish ophthalmopathy from hyperthyroidism, a discovery set of roughly 98 patients was enrolled, made up of 43 with ophthalmopathy and 55 to 65 with stable hyperthyroidism. For independent validation, a separate cohort was made up of 18 hyperthyroidism patients plus 17 patients who later progressed from hyperthyroidism to ophthalmopathy. T-cell repertoires of thyroid tissue and blood were compared in over five hyperthyroidism patients. Following sampling, methimazole starting at 30 mg daily was administered to hyperthyroidism patients, and high-dose intravenous methylprednisolone was administered to ophthalmopathy patients.

To note about this clonotype: The antigen this receptor binds is unknown. No base quality information exists; no much larger clone differs at one position.

For repertoire sequencing, the TCR beta CDR3 regions were amplified from RNA transcripts. A first-round RT-PCR used HTBI primers with the Qiagen OneStep RT-PCR kit, followed by a second-round multiplex PCR, size selection and purification. Libraries were sequenced paired-end with 100 bp reads on an Illumina HiSeq2000. Concerning the study's data processing: SOAPnuke was used to process the reads, throwing out any read that had adapters, had uncalled bases, had a mean Phred below 15, or lacked an exact constant-primer or identifier match. COPE v1.2.5 was used to merge high-quality paired reads. Each unique nucleotide sequence was treated as a clonotype, and MiTCR v1.1 was used to align the clonotypes to the IMGT TRB V, D and J references. The analysis was limited to V-J combinations with a frequency above 0.0001, which together covered around 99% of the repertoires. For each V-J combination, a TCR clonal expansion and chaos score was defined as the ratio of F50 clonal expansion to chaos observed in the TCRdist matrix. Features were reduced by Welch's t-statistics and random forest to approximately 13 V-J combinations, which fed a naive Bayes classifier. Thyroid-blood repertoire similarity was quantified with the Morisita-Horn index. In TCRdb, the public reads were trimmed at Q25 with fastp and aligned with MiXCR, with productive beta chains retained. Each entry merges the rows of one CDR3 protein and shows their most common DNA and genes. What appears here as the V and J calls and clone size reflects TCRdb's work, not the paper's. The sample yields over a million distinct CDR3 sequences; about 40% were counted once. In total, the top ten clones hold roughly 11% of the sample.

The hyperthyroidism patients were 18 to 65 years old and newly diagnosed, with a disease duration of less than 2 months. Patients with other autoimmune diseases, uncontrolled infections, pregnancy or lactation were excluded from the study. Clinical symptoms, serum thyroxine, TRAb, thyroid ultrasound and orbital computed tomography formed the basis of the diagnosis. Trizol reagent was used to extract the total RNA, and its quality was then checked on an Agilent 2100 Bioanalyzer. The full study reports these points: In cross-validation, the 13-signature model distinguished ophthalmopathy from stable hyperthyroidism with around 90% sensitivity and about 81% specificity, while in the test set the corresponding values were approximately 80% and 75%. Most expanded thyroid clonotypes with a frequency above 0.001 also appeared in blood, which suggests that blood repertoires may reflect the immune response in the thyroid. No statistical method was used to set the sample size in advance, and the investigators knew which group each participant was assigned to. In validation, the model predicted ophthalmopathy progression with less than 71% sensitivity and approximately 72% specificity; more than ten predicted patients were CT-confirmed with GO in a median of approximately 6.2 months.

The CDR3 numbers 17 residues from cysteine through phenylalanine. This entry keeps only the CDR3 DNA: 51 bases, framed from base 1. V lost 0 bases and J lost 4 bases, and the count of bases not matched to a germline gene is 9. According to the germline V gene (reference sequence), CDR1 reads SGHNT and CDR2 reads YYREEE. This receptor chain uses TRBV5-4 and TRBJ1-3, and TRBD1 aligns with 8 junction nucleotides. The sequenced sample was peripheral blood or thyroid tissue (not recorded which). This clonotype was sampled from an adult man with Graves' hyperthyroidism. DNA sequence: TGTGCCAGCAGCTTGGAACCCCCAGGGGGCGTGGGAAACACCATATATTTT. It specifies CASSLEPPGGVGNTIYF.